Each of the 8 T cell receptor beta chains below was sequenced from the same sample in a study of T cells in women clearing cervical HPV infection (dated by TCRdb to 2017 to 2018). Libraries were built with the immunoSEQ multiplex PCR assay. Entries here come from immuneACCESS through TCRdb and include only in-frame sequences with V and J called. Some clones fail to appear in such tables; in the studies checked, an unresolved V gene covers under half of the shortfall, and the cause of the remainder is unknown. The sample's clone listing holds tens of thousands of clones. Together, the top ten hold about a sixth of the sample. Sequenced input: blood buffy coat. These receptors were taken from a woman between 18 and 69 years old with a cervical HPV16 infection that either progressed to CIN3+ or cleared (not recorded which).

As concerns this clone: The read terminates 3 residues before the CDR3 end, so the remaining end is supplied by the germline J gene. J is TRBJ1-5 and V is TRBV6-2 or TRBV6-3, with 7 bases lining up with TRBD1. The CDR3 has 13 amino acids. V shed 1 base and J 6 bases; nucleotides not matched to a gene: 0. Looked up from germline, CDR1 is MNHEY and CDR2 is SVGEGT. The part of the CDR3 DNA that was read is TGTGCCAGCAGTTACTGGACAGGTCAGCCC. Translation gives CASSYWTGQP. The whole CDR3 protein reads CASSYWTGQPQHF.

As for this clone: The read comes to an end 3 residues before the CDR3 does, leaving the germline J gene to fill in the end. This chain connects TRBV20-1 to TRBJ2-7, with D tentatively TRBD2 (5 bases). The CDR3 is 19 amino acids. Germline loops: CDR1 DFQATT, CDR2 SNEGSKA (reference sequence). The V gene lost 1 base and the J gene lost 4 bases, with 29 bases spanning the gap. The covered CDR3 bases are TGCAGTGCTAGAGCCCCGCGGGCCGAATCCGCATTTCGTCCTTACGAG. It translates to CSARAPRAESAFRPYE. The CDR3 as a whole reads CSARAPRAESAFRPYEQYF.

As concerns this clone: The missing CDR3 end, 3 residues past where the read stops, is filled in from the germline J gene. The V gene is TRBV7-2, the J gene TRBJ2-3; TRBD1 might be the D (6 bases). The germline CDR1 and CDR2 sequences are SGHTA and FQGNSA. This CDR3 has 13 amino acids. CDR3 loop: CASSGGQNQPQYF. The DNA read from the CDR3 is TGTGCCAGCAGCGGAGGACAGAATCAGCCG.

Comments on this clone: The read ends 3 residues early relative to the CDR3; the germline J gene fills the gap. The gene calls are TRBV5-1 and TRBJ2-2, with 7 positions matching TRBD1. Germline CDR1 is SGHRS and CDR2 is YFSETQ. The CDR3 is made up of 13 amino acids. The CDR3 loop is CASSQGVDSPLFF. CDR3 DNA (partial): TGCGCCAGCAGCCAGGGGGTAGATTCACCG.

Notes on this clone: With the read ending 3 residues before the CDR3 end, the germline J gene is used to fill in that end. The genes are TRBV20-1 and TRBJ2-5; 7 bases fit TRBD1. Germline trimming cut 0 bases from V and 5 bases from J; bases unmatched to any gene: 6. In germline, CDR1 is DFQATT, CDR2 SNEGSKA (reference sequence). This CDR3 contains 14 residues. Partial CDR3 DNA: TGCAGTGCTAGAGACTCGGGACAGTCGGAGACC. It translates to CSARDSGQSET. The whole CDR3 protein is CSARDSGQSETQYF.

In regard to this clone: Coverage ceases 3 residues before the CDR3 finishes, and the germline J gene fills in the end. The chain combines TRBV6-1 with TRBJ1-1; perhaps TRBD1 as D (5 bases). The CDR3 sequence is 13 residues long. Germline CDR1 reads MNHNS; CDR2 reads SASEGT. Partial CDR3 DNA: TGTGCCAGCAGTGAAGTTCTAGCGGGGACA. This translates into CASSEVLAGT. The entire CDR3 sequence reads CASSEVLAGTAFF.

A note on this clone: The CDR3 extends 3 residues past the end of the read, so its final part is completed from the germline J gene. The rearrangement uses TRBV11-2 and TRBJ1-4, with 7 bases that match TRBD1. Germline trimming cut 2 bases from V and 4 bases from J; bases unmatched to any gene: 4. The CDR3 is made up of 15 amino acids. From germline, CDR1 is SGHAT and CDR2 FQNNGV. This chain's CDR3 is CASSLFGDSNEKLFF. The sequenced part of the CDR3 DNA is TGTGCCAGCAGCTTATTTGGGGACAGTAATGAAAAA.

The CDR3 is CASSQAGGPGETQYF. The CDR3 DNA, read in part, is TGTGCCAGCTCACAAGCGGGGGGGCCCGGAGAGACG. The chain combines TRBV18 with TRBJ2-3; 10 nucleotides line up with TRBD2. The CDR3 end lies 3 residues beyond the end of the read and is filled in from the germline J gene. From germline, CDR1 is KGHSH and CDR2 LQKENI. The CDR3 has 15 amino acids.